Described below is a single T cell receptor (beta chain) sequence and its context. The table came from immunoSEQ multiplex PCR; TCRdb's copy has only in-frame clones and leaves some out. The sample records just over 40,000 clones, 70% to 85% being singletons. The sample originates from a study of blood T cell repertoires in COVID-19. This CDR3 region has 16 residues. From germline, CDR1 is SGHTA and CDR2 FQGNSA. V lost 3 bases, J lost 7 bases, and 11 bases stayed unmatched. V gene TRBV7-2 combines with J gene TRBJ2-2, with 7 bases fitting TRBD1. The sample was peripheral blood. The receptor comes from a woman aged 55-69 years with acute or convalescent COVID-19. The CDR3 spells CASSFRSGGRSGELFF. In DNA, the CDR3 is TGTGCCAGCAGCTTCAGGTCAGGGGGTCGCAGCGGGGAGCTGTTTTTT.